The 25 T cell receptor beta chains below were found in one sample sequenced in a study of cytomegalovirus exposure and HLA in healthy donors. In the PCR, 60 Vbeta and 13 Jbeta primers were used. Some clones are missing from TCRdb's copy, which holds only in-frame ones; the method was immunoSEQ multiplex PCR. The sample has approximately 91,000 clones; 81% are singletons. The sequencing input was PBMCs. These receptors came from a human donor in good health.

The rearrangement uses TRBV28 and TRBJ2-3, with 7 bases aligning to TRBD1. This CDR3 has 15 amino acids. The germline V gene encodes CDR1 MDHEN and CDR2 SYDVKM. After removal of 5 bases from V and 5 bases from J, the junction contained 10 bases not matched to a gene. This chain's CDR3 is CASSPGGQGVDTQYF. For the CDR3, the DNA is TGTGCCAGCAGTCCCGGCGGCCAGGGGGTAGATACGCAGTATTTT.

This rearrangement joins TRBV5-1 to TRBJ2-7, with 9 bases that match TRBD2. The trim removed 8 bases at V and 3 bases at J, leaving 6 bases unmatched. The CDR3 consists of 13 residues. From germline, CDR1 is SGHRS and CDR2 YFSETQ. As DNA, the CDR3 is TGCGCCAGTACGCGGGGGGGCCGCTACGAGCAGTACTTC. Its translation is CASTRGGRYEQYF.

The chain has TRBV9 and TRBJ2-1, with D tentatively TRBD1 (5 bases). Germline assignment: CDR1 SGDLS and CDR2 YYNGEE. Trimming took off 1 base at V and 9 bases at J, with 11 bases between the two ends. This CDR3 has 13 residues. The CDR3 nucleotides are TGTGCCAGCAGCGTAACCGGGCAGGGTGAGCAGTTCTTC. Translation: CASSVTGQGEQFF.

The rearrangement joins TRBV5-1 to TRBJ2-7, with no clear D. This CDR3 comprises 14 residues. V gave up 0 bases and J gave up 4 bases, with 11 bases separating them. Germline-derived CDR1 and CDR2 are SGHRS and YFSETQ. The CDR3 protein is CASSLDLEIYEQYF. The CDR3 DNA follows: TGCGCCAGCAGCTTGGATCTGGAGATTTACGAGCAGTACTTC.

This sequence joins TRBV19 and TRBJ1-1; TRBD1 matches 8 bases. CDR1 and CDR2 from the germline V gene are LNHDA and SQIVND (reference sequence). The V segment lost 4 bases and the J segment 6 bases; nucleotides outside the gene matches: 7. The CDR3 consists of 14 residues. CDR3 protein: CASSTDRGGPEAFF. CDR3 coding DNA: TGTGCCAGTAGTACCGACAGGGGAGGACCTGAAGCTTTCTTT.

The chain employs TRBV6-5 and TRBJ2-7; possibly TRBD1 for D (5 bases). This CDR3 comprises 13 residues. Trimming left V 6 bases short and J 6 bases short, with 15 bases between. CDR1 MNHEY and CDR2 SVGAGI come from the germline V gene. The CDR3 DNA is TGTGCCAGCAGCCACCAGGCAGGGTCCGAGCAGTACTTC. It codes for CASSHQAGSEQYF.

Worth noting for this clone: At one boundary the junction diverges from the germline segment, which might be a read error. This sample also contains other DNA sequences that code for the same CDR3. The CDR3 loop is CSVSQVNTGELFF. In nucleotides, the CDR3 is TGCAGCGTTAGTCAGGTGAACACCGGGGAGTTGTTTTTT. V is TRBV29-1 and J is TRBJ2-2; TRBD2 might be the D (5 bases). The length of the CDR3 is 13 residues. Germline V gene lookup returns CDR1 SQVTM and CDR2 ANQGSEA.

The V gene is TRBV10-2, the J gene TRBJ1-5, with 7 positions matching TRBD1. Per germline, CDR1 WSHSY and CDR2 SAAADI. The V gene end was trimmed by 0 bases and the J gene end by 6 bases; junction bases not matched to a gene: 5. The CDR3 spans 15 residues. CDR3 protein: CASSESDRVSQPQHF. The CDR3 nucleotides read TGCGCCAGCAGTGAGTCTGACAGGGTTAGTCAGCCCCAGCATTTT.

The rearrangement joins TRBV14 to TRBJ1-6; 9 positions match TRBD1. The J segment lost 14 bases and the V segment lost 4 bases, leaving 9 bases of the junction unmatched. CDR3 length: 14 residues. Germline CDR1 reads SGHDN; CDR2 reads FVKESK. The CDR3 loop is CASSPPGTGMALHF. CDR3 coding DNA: TGTGCCAGCAGCCCACCCGGGACAGGGATGGCCCTCCACTTT.

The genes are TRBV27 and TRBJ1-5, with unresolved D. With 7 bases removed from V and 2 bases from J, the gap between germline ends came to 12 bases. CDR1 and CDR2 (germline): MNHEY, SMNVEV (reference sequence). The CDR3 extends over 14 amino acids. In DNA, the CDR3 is TGTGCCAGCATGAGGCATACGGGCAATCAGCCCCAGCATTTT. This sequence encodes CASMRHTGNQPQHF.

This CDR3 reads CASSVTGVSNYGYTF. CDR3 nucleotides: TGTGCCAGCAGCGTCACCGGTGTTTCTAACTATGGCTACACCTTC. V is TRBV9 and J is TRBJ1-2, with D unclear. There are 15 residues in the CDR3. With 2 bases removed from V and 0 bases from J, the gap between germline ends came to 11 bases. Germline assignment: CDR1 SGDLS and CDR2 YYNGEE.

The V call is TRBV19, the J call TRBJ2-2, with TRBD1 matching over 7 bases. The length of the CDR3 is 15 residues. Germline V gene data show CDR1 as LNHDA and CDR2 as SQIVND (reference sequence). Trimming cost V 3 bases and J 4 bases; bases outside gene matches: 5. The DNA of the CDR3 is TGTGCCAGTAGTATTGGGACAGACGTCACCGGGGAGCTGTTTTTT. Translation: CASSIGTDVTGELFF.

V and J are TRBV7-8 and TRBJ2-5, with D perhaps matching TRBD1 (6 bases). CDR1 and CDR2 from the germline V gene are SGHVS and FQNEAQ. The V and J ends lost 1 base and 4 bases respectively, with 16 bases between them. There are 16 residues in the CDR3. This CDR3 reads CASSLGGYRVRETQYF. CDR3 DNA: TGTGCCAGCAGCTTAGGGGGCTACAGGGTGAGAGAGACCCAGTACTTC.

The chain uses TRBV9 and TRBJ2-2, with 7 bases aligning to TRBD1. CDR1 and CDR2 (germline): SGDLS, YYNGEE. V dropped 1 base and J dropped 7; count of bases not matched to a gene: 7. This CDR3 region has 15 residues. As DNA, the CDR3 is TGTGCCAGCAGCGTAATAGAGGGGGCGATCGGGGAGCTGTTTTTT. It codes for CASSVIEGAIGELFF.

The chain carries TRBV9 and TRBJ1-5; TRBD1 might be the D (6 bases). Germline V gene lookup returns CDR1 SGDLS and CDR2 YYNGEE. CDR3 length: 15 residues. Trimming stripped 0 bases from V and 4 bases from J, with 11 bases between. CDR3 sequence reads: CASSVAGAGNQPQHF. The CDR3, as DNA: TGTGCCAGCAGCGTAGCAGGGGCAGGGAATCAGCCCCAGCATTTT.

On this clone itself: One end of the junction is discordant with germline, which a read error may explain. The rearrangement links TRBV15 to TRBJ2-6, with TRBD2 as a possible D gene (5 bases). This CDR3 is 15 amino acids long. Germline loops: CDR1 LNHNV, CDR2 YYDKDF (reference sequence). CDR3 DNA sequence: TGTGCCACCGGCAGAGAGGGCCCTGGGGCCAACGTCCTGACTTTC. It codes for CATGREGPGANVLTF.

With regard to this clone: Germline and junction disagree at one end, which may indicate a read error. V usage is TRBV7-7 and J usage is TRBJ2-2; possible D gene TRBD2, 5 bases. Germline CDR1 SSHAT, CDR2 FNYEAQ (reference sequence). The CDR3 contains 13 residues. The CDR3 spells CASSPRETGELFF. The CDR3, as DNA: TGTGCTAGCAGCCCGAGGGAAACCGGGGAGCTGTTTTTT.

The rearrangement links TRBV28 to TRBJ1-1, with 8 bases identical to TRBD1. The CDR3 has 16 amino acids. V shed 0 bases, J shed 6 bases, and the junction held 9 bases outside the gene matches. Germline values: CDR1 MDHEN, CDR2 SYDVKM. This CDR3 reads CASSLWSPGQGAEAFF. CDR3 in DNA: TGTGCCAGCAGTTTATGGTCCCCCGGACAGGGCGCTGAAGCTTTCTTT.

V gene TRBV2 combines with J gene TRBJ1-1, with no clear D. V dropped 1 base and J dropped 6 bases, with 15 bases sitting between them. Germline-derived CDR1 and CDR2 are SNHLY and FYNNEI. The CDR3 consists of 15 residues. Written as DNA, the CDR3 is TGTGCCAGCAGTGAAGTCGGGGTTCCCATGGCTGAAGCTTTCTTT. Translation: CASSEVGVPMAEAFF. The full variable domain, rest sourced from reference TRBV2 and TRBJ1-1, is EPEVTQTPSHQVTQMGQEVILRCVPISNHLYFYWYRQILGQKVEFLVSFYNNEISEKSEIFDDQFSVERPDGSNFTLKIRSTKLEDSAMYFCASSEVGVPMAEAFFGQGTRLTVV.

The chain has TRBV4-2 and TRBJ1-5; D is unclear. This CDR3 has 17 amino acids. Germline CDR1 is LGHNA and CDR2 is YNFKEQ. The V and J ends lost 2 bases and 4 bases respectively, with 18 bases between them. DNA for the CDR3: TGTGCCAGCAGCCAAATAGACTGGAGTGGCGGTAATCAGCCCCAGCATTTT. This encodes CASSQIDWSGGNQPQHF.

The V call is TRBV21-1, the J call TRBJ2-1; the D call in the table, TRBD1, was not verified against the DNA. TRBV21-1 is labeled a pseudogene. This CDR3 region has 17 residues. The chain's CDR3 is CASSNLSGDSSYNEQFF. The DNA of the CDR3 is TGTGCCAGCAGCAACCTCTCTGGGGACAGCAGCTACAATGAGCAGTTCTTC.

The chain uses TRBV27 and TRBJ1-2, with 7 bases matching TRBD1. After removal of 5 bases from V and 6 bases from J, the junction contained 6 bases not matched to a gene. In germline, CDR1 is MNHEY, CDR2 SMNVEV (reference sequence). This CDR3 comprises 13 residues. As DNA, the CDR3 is TGTGCCAGCAGTCTCACAGGGGAGCATGGCTACACCTTC. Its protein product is CASSLTGEHGYTF.

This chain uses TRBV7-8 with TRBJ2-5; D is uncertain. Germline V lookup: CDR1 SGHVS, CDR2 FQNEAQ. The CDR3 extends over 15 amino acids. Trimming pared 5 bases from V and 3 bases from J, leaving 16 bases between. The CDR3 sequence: CASSPSRRSEETQYF. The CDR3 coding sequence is TGTGCCAGCAGCCCCAGCCGGCGGTCAGAAGAGACCCAGTACTTC. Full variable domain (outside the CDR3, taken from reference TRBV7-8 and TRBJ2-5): GAGVSQSPRYKVAKRGQDVALRCDPISGHVSLFWYQQALGQGPEFLTYFQNEAQLDKSGLPSDRFFAERPEGSVSTLKIQRTQQEDSAVYLCASSPSRRSEETQYFGPGTRLLVL.

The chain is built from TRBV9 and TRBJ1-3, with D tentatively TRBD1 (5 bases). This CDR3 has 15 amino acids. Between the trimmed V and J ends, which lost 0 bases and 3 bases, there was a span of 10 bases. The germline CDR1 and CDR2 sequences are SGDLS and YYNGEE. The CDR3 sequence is CASSVARGGGNTIYF. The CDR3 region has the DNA TGTGCCAGCAGCGTAGCTAGGGGTGGTGGAAACACCATATATTTT.

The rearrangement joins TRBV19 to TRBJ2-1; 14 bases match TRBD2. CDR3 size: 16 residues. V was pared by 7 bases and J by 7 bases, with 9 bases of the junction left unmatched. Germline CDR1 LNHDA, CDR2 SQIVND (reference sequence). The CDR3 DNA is TGTGCCAGTACCCGACTAGCGGGAGGGTCTGGTAATGAGCAGTTCTTC. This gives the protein CASTRLAGGSGNEQFF.